Below, 2 T cell receptor beta chains from the same sample are listed, as sequenced in a study of blood T cell repertoires in COVID-19. Sequenced by immunoSEQ multiplex PCR; TCRdb stores in-frame clones only, minus some. Altogether about 100,000 clones are present, about 86% being singletons, with the ten largest covering approximately 2.5%. Sequencing was performed on PBMCs or T cells enriched from blood (not recorded which). These receptors all stem from a woman aged 45-65 years who had recovered from COVID-19.

The chain employs TRBV11-1 and TRBJ2-3, with TRBD2 matching over 12 bases. The CDR3 sequence is 16 residues long. V gave up 5 bases and J gave up 7 bases; unmatched junction bases: 10. Germline assignment: CDR1 SGHAT and CDR2 FQDESV (reference sequence). As DNA, the CDR3 is TGTGCCAGCAGCCTCCGAGCTAGCGGGAGGGTAAATACGCAGTATTTT. As protein: CASSLRASGRVNTQYF.

The chain has TRBV5-1 and TRBJ1-1; the D gene is possibly TRBD1 (6 bases). The V gene lost 4 bases and the J gene lost 1 base, with 11 bases spanning the gap. The CDR3 has 14 residues. Germline CDR1 reads SGHRS; CDR2 reads YFSETQ. The CDR3 coding sequence is TGCGCCAGCAGCACCGGACAGACGAACACTGAAGCTTTCTTT. It specifies CASSTGQTNTEAFF.